The clone carrying this T cell receptor beta chain was seen ten or more times. Its antigen is undetermined. TCRdb ran MiXCR on the reads and lists one entry per CDR3 protein. The sample lists around 440,000 distinct CDR3 sequences; approximately 10% were seen once. This entry belongs to a study of T cell repertoires in cytomegalovirus infection. General observations from the study: The cumulative frequency of public TCR beta families identified carriers of CMV plus the relevant HLA. Dominating the ex vivo response were HLA-C-restricted CMV-specific TCR beta clonotypes.

V shed 2 bases and J shed 1 base, with 14 bases lying between them. The CDR3 has 16 residues. Germline V CDR1 and CDR2: MNHEY, SVGEGT. The TCR comes from a human donor in good health (CMV status not recorded). Some clones in this sample may be carry-over from other donors' samples. Input material: PBMCs. V and J are TRBV6-2 or TRBV6-3 and TRBJ1-1, with TRBD1 as a possible D gene (6 bases). CDR3 DNA: TGTGCCAGCAGTTACCCGACAGACAGGTCGAACACTGAAGCTTTCTTT. Translating it yields CASSYPTDRSNTEAFF.